This T cell receptor beta chain was captured in a study of T cells in Graves' hyperthyroidism and ophthalmopathy. Study-wide context: The blood sample was taken at first diagnosis, before treatment began.

Findings of the study overall: Blood also contained most expanded thyroid clonotypes above 0.001. Ophthalmopathy cases were set apart from stable hyperthyroidism by a 13 V-J model.

There were TCR beta CDR3 regions amplified from RNA transcripts. Researchers ran a first-round RT-PCR on the TCR CDR3 using the HTBI primer set. TCRdb recomputed calls from the multiplex PCR reads with MiXCR, one row per CDR3 protein. Of about 590,000 distinct CDR3 sequences detected, 11% to 15% appear once; the ten largest clones hold about 6.6%. The table lists this clonotype with many counts. Antigen: not known. This CDR3 spans 18 amino acids. Trimming cost V 4 bases and J 0 bases; bases outside gene matches: 7. Germline V CDR1 and CDR2: KGHDR, SFDVKD. Subjects with ophthalmopathy showed a Clinical Activity Score no lower than 3, a NOSPECS grade no lower than 4, and a duration shorter than 3 months.

Sample: blood. This sequence was found in a woman aged 18-30 years with Graves' ophthalmopathy. V is TRBV24-1 and J is TRBJ2-5; 13 nucleotides agree with TRBD2. CDR3 residues: CATSDNGLAGDNQETQYF. The CDR3 nucleotides read TGTGCCACCAGTGACAACGGACTAGCGGGAGACAACCAAGAGACCCAGTACTTC.